These 27 T cell receptor beta chains were sequenced from one sample in a study of T cells expressing NK-cell markers. TCRdb re-called the 5' RACE reads; every CDR3 protein appears as one record, without DNA. The sample includes 440,000 or so distinct CDR3 sequences. Source material: blood T cells: a sorted CD56 or NKG2C T cell subset, CD4+ or CD8+ T cells, or bulk PBMC T cells (not recorded which). All receptors come from a woman aged 18 to 75 in good health.

V gene TRBV5-1 combines with J gene TRBJ1-1; TCRdb reports TRBD1, a call that lacks DNA to check it against. The CDR3 spans 13 residues. The germline V gene encodes CDR1 SGHRS and CDR2 YFSETQ. CDR3 sequence reads: CASSSTGTGLAFF.

The V and J genes are TRBV12-3 or TRBV12-4 and TRBJ1-1. The CDR3 is 15 residues long. The CDR3 reads CASTLQGGSGTEAFF.

The chain carries TRBV28 and TRBJ2-5; TCRdb's D call of TRBD1 is untestable without DNA. This CDR3 is 12 amino acids long. Germline V gives CDR1 MDHEN, CDR2 SYDVKM. CDR3 sequence: CATQGRRETQYF.

The gene calls are TRBV4-3 and TRBJ2-3; TCRdb returns TRBD1, unconfirmable since there is no DNA. The CDR3 covers 16 residues. Germline CDR1 is LGHNA and CDR2 is YSLEER. The CDR3 region is CASSQGPGLAADTQYF.

This rearrangement joins TRBV12-3 or TRBV12-4 to TRBJ2-7. CDR3 length: 13 residues. CDR3 in amino acids: CASSLGPIYEQYF.

The V call is TRBV7-2, the J call TRBJ1-4; TCRdb names TRBD1, which stays unverified in the absence of DNA. The germline V gene has CDR1 SGHTA and CDR2 FQGNSA. The CDR3 extends over 14 amino acids. CDR3: CASSQGGDGEKLFF.

V and J are TRBV20-1 and TRBJ2-5; TCRdb's assignment of TRBD2 cannot be checked, as there is no DNA. Germline CDR1 DFQATT, CDR2 SNEGSKA (reference sequence). The CDR3 loop spans 20 amino acids. CDR3 protein: CSARLFPSGLAGVAGETQYF.

V usage is TRBV5-1 and J usage is TRBJ2-6. The CDR3 spans 16 residues. Germline assignment: CDR1 SGHRS and CDR2 YFSETQ. The CDR3 sequence is CASSLGSYAGANVLTF.

V is TRBV6-4 and J is TRBJ2-2; as DNA is missing, the TRBD2 call by TCRdb cannot be tested. This CDR3 has 16 amino acids. Germline V CDR1 and CDR2: MRHNA, SNTAGT. The CDR3 protein is CASSDSPTGEVGELFF.

V gene TRBV4-2 combines with J gene TRBJ1-2; TCRdb selects TRBD1, and the lack of DNA leaves this call unchecked. There are 15 residues in the CDR3. Germline V lookup: CDR1 LGHNA, CDR2 YNFKEQ. The CDR3: CASSQDRLGSGGYTF.

The V call is TRBV28, the J call TRBJ2-3. Germline-derived CDR1 and CDR2 are MDHEN and SYDVKM. There are 14 residues in the CDR3. The CDR3 region is CASSTPANTDTQYF.

The chain uses TRBV5-1 and TRBJ2-2; no DNA is available, so the TRBD2 call from TCRdb remains unchecked. The CDR3 is 17 amino acids. Germline V gene data show CDR1 as SGHRS and CDR2 as YFSETQ. CDR3 protein: CASTVTAGTLNTGELFF.

The J gene is TRBJ2-3, the V gene TRBV12-3 or TRBV12-4. The CDR3 totals 14 residues. This chain's CDR3 is CASNLRVATDTQYF.

The V gene is TRBV29-1, the J gene TRBJ1-1; the TCRdb call, TRBD1, lacks DNA for checking. Germline-derived CDR1 and CDR2 are SQVTM and ANQGSEA. The CDR3 is 13 residues long. CDR3 sequence reads: CSVEYRDKGVAFF.

The rearrangement joins TRBV20-1 to TRBJ1-3. Germline V lookup: CDR1 DFQATT, CDR2 SNEGSKA (reference sequence). The CDR3 runs to 11 residues. CDR3 region: CSARSGNTIYF.

The chain has TRBV7-2 and TRBJ2-7. This CDR3 region has 14 residues. Germline V lookup: CDR1 SGHTA, CDR2 FQGNSA. CDR3 loop: CASSSETGPYEQYF.

The chain employs TRBV9 and TRBJ2-1; lacking DNA, the TRBD1 call made by TCRdb goes unchecked. From germline, CDR1 is SGDLS and CDR2 YYNGEE. The CDR3 is 14 amino acids. The CDR3 protein is CASSPGGAHNEQFF.

V and J are TRBV6-1 and TRBJ1-1; TCRdb proposes TRBD1, but this gene call is untestable without DNA. Germline V gene lookup returns CDR1 MNHNS and CDR2 SASEGT. The CDR3 extends over 18 amino acids. This chain's CDR3 is CASSRDGRGGLPNTEAFF.

This chain uses TRBV20-1 with TRBJ2-1. Germline CDR1 reads DFQATT; CDR2 reads SNEGSKA (reference sequence). This CDR3 contains 12 residues. The chain's CDR3 is CSARGFENEQFF.

V usage is TRBV19 and J usage is TRBJ2-1; TCRdb indicates TRBD2, and absent DNA this call remains unverified. Germline values: CDR1 LNHDA, CDR2 SQIVND (reference sequence). The length of the CDR3 is 15 residues. The CDR3 is CASSIVAGVFNEQFF. Based on the CDR3 plus reference TRBV19 and TRBJ2-1, the full variable domain is DGGITQSPKYLFRKEGQNVTLSCEQNLNHDAMYWYRQDPGQGLRLIYYSQIVNDFQKGDIAEGYSVSREKKESFPLTVTSAQKNPTAFYLCASSIVAGVFNEQFFGPGTRLTVL.

The gene calls are TRBV11-2 and TRBJ2-5; TCRdb picks TRBD2, but there is no DNA to check that call. CDR3 length: 14 residues. Germline V gene data show CDR1 as SGHAT and CDR2 as FQNNGV. CDR3 sequence: CASSLVREIETQYF.

The rearrangement joins TRBV27 to TRBJ1-1; there is no DNA to check the TCRdb D call of TRBD1. Germline assignment: CDR1 MNHEY and CDR2 SMNVEV (reference sequence). The CDR3 spans 11 residues. CDR3 region: CASRGGPEAFF.

V usage is TRBV10-3 and J usage is TRBJ2-7; TCRdb selects TRBD1, and the lack of DNA leaves this call unchecked. Germline assignment: CDR1 ENHRY and CDR2 SYGVKD. The CDR3 extends over 13 amino acids. The CDR3 protein is CAISDGKDDEQYF.

This chain links TRBV25-1 with TRBJ1-3; the D call from TCRdb, TRBD1, cannot be confirmed without DNA. The CDR3 runs 14 residues. Germline CDR1 reads MGHDK; CDR2 reads SYGVNS. Here the CDR3 reads CASRTDGSGNTIYF.

V gene TRBV20-1 combines with J gene TRBJ2-5; with no DNA, the TCRdb D assignment of TRBD1 cannot be verified. Germline CDR1 DFQATT, CDR2 SNEGSKA (reference sequence). CDR3 length: 14 amino acids. The CDR3 loop reads CSATPGHHQETQYF.

The chain combines TRBV28 with TRBJ2-1; without DNA, the TCRdb call of TRBD1 cannot be checked. CDR1 MDHEN and CDR2 SYDVKM come from the germline V gene. This CDR3 region has 12 residues. This CDR3 reads CASSLHRGEQFF.

This chain uses TRBV12-3 or TRBV12-4 with TRBJ1-1. This CDR3 is 13 amino acids long. The CDR3 spells CASSVTVNTEAFF.